The 29 T cell receptor beta chains presented below share a single source sample, sequenced in a study of blood T cell repertoires in COVID-19. The data were produced by immunoSEQ multiplex PCR, yet TCRdb's version contains in-frame clones alone and is incomplete. The sample lists under 500,000 clones, around 89% occurring once. The sample comprised peripheral blood. The origin of the receptors is a woman aged 30 to 39 with acute or convalescent COVID-19.

This chain uses TRBV5-6 with TRBJ2-5, with 7 bases fitting TRBD1. V dropped 4 bases and J dropped 2; count of bases not matched to a gene: 5. Germline CDR1 and CDR2: SGHDT and YYEEEE. This CDR3 has 14 amino acids. CDR3 sequence: CASSQGTAQETQYF. Written as DNA, the CDR3 is TGTGCCAGCAGCCAGGGGACAGCACAAGAGACCCAGTACTTC.

This chain links TRBV5-1 with TRBJ2-7; 7 positions match TRBD1. The trim removed 3 bases at V and 1 base at J, leaving 13 bases unmatched. The germline gives CDR1 SGHRS, CDR2 YFSETQ. This CDR3 has 17 amino acids. The CDR3 region is CASSSGRSRDSSYEQYF. The CDR3 bases are TGCGCCAGCAGCTCCGGTAGGTCACGGGACAGTTCCTACGAGCAGTACTTC.

J is TRBJ2-7 and V is TRBV11-1, with a weak D call TRBD2 (6 bases). The V and J ends lost 0 bases and 7 bases respectively, with 10 bases between them. The CDR3 is made up of 13 amino acids. Germline loops: CDR1 SGHAT, CDR2 FQDESV (reference sequence). CDR3 DNA sequence: TGTGCCAGCAGCTTAGCCGGGAGTGGAGAGCAGTACTTC. This translates into CASSLAGSGEQYF.

The J gene is TRBJ1-5, the V gene TRBV7-7, with TRBD1 matching over 8 bases. The J segment lost 3 bases and the V segment lost 4 bases, leaving 5 bases of the junction unmatched. Germline assignment: CDR1 SSHAT and CDR2 FNYEAQ (reference sequence). CDR3 length equals 15 residues. CDR3 nucleotide sequence: TGTGCCAGCAGCTCAGGGGGCCGGCACAATCAGCCCCAGCATTTT. The encoded protein is CASSSGGRHNQPQHF.

The chain is built from TRBV4-1 and TRBJ2-7, with D tentatively TRBD1 (5 bases). The CDR3 sequence is 14 residues long. The germline V gene has CDR1 MGHRA and CDR2 YSYEKL. Trimming pared 3 bases from V and 7 bases from J, leaving 16 bases between. CDR3 amino acids: CASSQMAGLGEQYF. The DNA of the CDR3 is TGCGCCAGCAGCCAGATGGCAGGGTTGGGTGAGCAGTACTTC.

The chain links TRBV18 to TRBJ2-7; 7 bases are shared with TRBD1. The V gene end was trimmed by 2 bases and the J gene end by 6 bases; junction bases not matched to a gene: 7. CDR3 size: 14 residues. The germline gives CDR1 KGHSH, CDR2 LQKENI. The CDR3: CASSPGTAAGEQYF. The CDR3 DNA reads TGTGCCAGCTCACCAGGGACAGCCGCCGGCGAGCAGTACTTC.

The rearrangement uses TRBV24-1 and TRBJ1-6, with no clear D. Germline values: CDR1 KGHDR, CDR2 SFDVKD. The CDR3 sequence is 13 residues long. The V end was cut by 7 bases, the J end by 10 bases, with 13 bases between. In nucleotides, the CDR3 is TGTGCCACCAGCGGAGGGTTAGGGTCACCCCTCCACTTT. This sequence encodes CATSGGLGSPLHF.

This clone was counted once. The chain uses TRBV18 and TRBJ2-2, with 7 bases fitting TRBD1. The CDR3 has 15 residues. Germline CDR1 KGHSH, CDR2 LQKENI. V lost 2 bases to trimming and J lost 7 bases; unmatched junction nucleotides: 7. The CDR3 here is CASSPNQGDGGELFF. CDR3 nucleotide sequence: TGTGCCAGCTCACCAAATCAGGGGGACGGCGGGGAGCTGTTTTTT. Based on the CDR3 plus reference TRBV18 and TRBJ2-2, the full variable domain is NAGVMQNPRHLVRRRGQEARLRCSPMKGHSHVYWYRQLPEEGLKFMVYLQKENIIDESGMPKERFSAEFPKEGPSILRIQQVVRGDSAAYFCASSPNQGDGGELFFGEGSRLTVL.

This chain links TRBV28 with TRBJ2-7; 7 bases align to TRBD1. Germline-derived CDR1 and CDR2 are MDHEN and SYDVKM. CDR3 length: 13 residues. Unmatched junction bases numbered 8, after V lost 5 bases and J lost 7 bases. The CDR3, as DNA: TGTGCCAGCAGTCCAATGACAGGGATGGAGCAGTACTTC. Encoded protein: CASSPMTGMEQYF.

This rearrangement joins TRBV6-5 to TRBJ1-1; 10 bases align to TRBD1. The germline CDR1 and CDR2 sequences are MNHEY and SVGAGI. Trimming removed 7 bases from V and 6 bases from J; junction bases left unmatched: 8. CDR3 length: 14 amino acids. The CDR3 sequence: CASTGDRGRSEAFF. DNA of the CDR3: TGTGCCAGCACCGGGGACAGGGGTCGTTCTGAAGCTTTCTTT.

In this sample, this clone turned up a few times. The V and J genes are TRBV7-9 and TRBJ2-3; D is perhaps TRBD1 (5 bases). The CDR3 sequence is 15 residues long. With 3 bases removed from V and 0 bases from J, the gap between germline ends came to 10 bases. CDR1 and CDR2 (germline): SEHNR, FQNEAQ (reference sequence). CDR3 DNA: TGTGCCAGCAGCTTGGGGCAGTCGAGCACAGATACGCAGTATTTT. This codes for CASSLGQSSTDTQYF.

J is TRBJ2-6 and V is TRBV19; 9 bases fit TRBD1. Looked up from germline, CDR1 is LNHDA and CDR2 is SQIVND (reference sequence). The CDR3 is 17 residues long. V lost 4 bases to trimming and J lost 0 bases; unmatched junction nucleotides: 4. The CDR3 reads CASSRGQGGSGANVLTF. The DNA of the CDR3 is TGTGCCAGTAGTAGGGGACAGGGAGGCTCTGGGGCCAACGTCCTGACTTTC. Full variable domain (remainder filled in from reference TRBV19 and TRBJ2-6): DGGITQSPKYLFRKEGQNVTLSCEQNLNHDAMYWYRQDPGQGLRLIYYSQIVNDFQKGDIAEGYSVSREKKESFPLTVTSAQKNPTAFYLCASSRGQGGSGANVLTFGAGSRLTVL.

A single count supports this clone. The chain recombines TRBV2 with TRBJ2-2; D may be TRBD2 (6 bases). Trimming pared 7 bases from V and 8 bases from J, leaving 17 bases between. CDR1 SNHLY and CDR2 FYNNEI come from the germline V gene. This CDR3 has 14 residues. The DNA of the CDR3 is TGTGCCAGCAAAATGCGGGGCGCAGGGGGGGAGCTGTTTTTT. It is translated as CASKMRGAGGELFF.

V gene TRBV29-1 combines with J gene TRBJ2-3; 11 nucleotides line up with TRBD2. Trimming took 7 bases from V and 0 from J; bases not matched to a gene: 18. This CDR3 is 19 amino acids long. Per the germline V gene, CDR1 is SQVTM and CDR2 is ANQGSEA. CDR3 DNA: TGCAGCGCCGCATCTTCCGGGACTAGCGGTCGATCTAGCACAGATACGCAGTATTTT. Translating gives CSAASSGTSGRSSTDTQYF.

The V and J genes are TRBV19 and TRBJ2-2; D call uncertain. From germline, CDR1 is LNHDA and CDR2 SQIVND (reference sequence). Trimming took 6 bases from V and 5 from J, leaving 13 bases between them. CDR3 size: 14 residues. CDR3 amino acids: CASRTGLGTGELFF. The CDR3 bases are TGTGCCAGTAGAACGGGTCTTGGGACCGGGGAGCTGTTTTTT.

The V call is TRBV19, the J call TRBJ1-5; maybe TRBD1 (6 bases). Trimming cost V 7 bases and J 4 bases, with 17 bases left between them. Germline V CDR1 and CDR2: LNHDA, SQIVND (reference sequence). The CDR3 contains 15 residues. The CDR3 region has the DNA TGTGCCAGTACCCAGACAGGTGAACCTAATCAGCCCCAGCATTTT. Translation: CASTQTGEPNQPQHF. The full variable domain, in which reference TRBV19 and TRBJ1-5 provide the parts outside the CDR3, is DGGITQSPKYLFRKEGQNVTLSCEQNLNHDAMYWYRQDPGQGLRLIYYSQIVNDFQKGDIAEGYSVSREKKESFPLTVTSAQKNPTAFYLCASTQTGEPNQPQHFGDGTRLSIL.

The gene calls are TRBV10-3 and TRBJ2-7, with a possible D match to TRBD1 (6 bases). Trimming pared 10 bases from V and 6 bases from J, leaving 10 bases between. This CDR3 contains 10 residues. CDR1 and CDR2 from the germline V gene are ENHRY and SYGVKD. CDR3 sequence reads: CASQGPEQYF. The CDR3 DNA sequence: TGTGCCAGTCAGGGGCCCGAGCAGTACTTC.

This clone was recorded a few times. The chain couples TRBV4-1 to TRBJ1-2, with no clear D. Germline CDR1 MGHRA, CDR2 YSYEKL. V lost 3 bases, J lost 4 bases, and 15 bases lay in between. The CDR3 loop spans 15 amino acids. The CDR3 DNA is TGCGCCAGCAGCCACGGTATAGGAACTAGCTATGGCTACACCTTC. It codes for CASSHGIGTSYGYTF.

The chain has TRBV27 and TRBJ1-5; 9 bases match TRBD1. The germline gives CDR1 MNHEY, CDR2 SMNVEV (reference sequence). J gave up 7 bases and V 5 bases, and 6 bases lay outside the gene matches. The length of the CDR3 is 14 residues. The CDR3 DNA follows: TGTGCCAGCAGTCAGACAGGGGGATACCAGCCCCAGCATTTT. Protein: CASSQTGGYQPQHF.

The J gene is TRBJ2-1, the V gene TRBV7-3; 8 bases are shared with TRBD1. The germline V gene has CDR1 SGHTA and CDR2 FQGTGA. The CDR3 consists of 15 residues. V was clipped by 4 bases and J by 0 bases; unmatched bases: 2. CDR3 region: CASSSGQASYNEQFF. CDR3 bases: TGTGCCAGCAGCTCGGGACAGGCCTCCTACAATGAGCAGTTCTTC.

The chain has TRBV7-9 and TRBJ2-5; D not certain. V lost 5 bases, J lost 2 bases, and 6 bases lay in between. This CDR3 region has 12 residues. Germline V gene data show CDR1 as SEHNR and CDR2 as FQNEAQ (reference sequence). The CDR3 spells CASSLQQETQYF. CDR3 nucleotides: TGTGCCAGCAGCCTACAGCAAGAGACCCAGTACTTC.

This clone was seen only a few times. CDR3 nucleotides: TGTGCCAGCAGTTACTCGACAGAGAGCAATCAGCCCCAGCATTTT. Its protein product is CASSYSTESNQPQHF. The rearrangement joins TRBV6-6 to TRBJ1-5, with a weak D call TRBD1 (5 bases). The CDR3 covers 15 residues. Deletions cut 0 bases from V and 1 base from J, with 7 bases between. CDR1 and CDR2 from the germline V gene are MNHNY and SVGAGI (reference sequence).

The rearrangement links TRBV9 to TRBJ2-1, with TRBD2 matching over 10 bases. J lost 9 bases, V lost 3 bases, and 12 bases had no gene match. This CDR3 spans 16 amino acids. The V gene's germline CDR1 is SGDLS and CDR2 YYNGEE. DNA of the CDR3: TGTGCCAGCAGCGGAACAAGCGGGGGGGCCTTCAGTGAGCAGTTCTTC. It translates to CASSGTSGGAFSEQFF.

About this clone: At the DNA level, this CDR3 is encoded by other sequences in the same sample as well. The chain recombines TRBV2 with TRBJ1-5, with 9 positions matching TRBD1. The CDR3 contains 13 residues. Unmatched junction bases numbered 3, after V lost 6 bases and J lost 6 bases. Germline V gives CDR1 SNHLY, CDR2 FYNNEI. As DNA, the CDR3 is TGTGCCAGCAGCCGGACAGGGGCTCAGCCCCAGCATTTT. It specifies CASSRTGAQPQHF.

The V and J genes are TRBV19 and TRBJ2-6; 8 bases fit TRBD1. This CDR3 contains 17 residues. CDR1 and CDR2 (germline): LNHDA, SQIVND (reference sequence). V lost 4 bases to trimming and J lost 2 bases; unmatched junction nucleotides: 7. CDR3 residues: CASSTDRVGPGANVLTF. Here the CDR3 DNA reads TGTGCCAGTAGTACGGACAGGGTGGGCCCTGGGGCCAACGTCCTGACTTTC.

The rearrangement uses TRBV4-1 and TRBJ1-2, with D possibly TRBD1 on 6 matching bases. The V gene's germline CDR1 is MGHRA and CDR2 YSYEKL. The V end was cut by 1 base, the J end by 4 bases, with 13 bases between. The CDR3 length is 15 residues. For the CDR3, the DNA is TGCGCCAGCAGCCAAGTGGTGGGGGCCCTCTATGGCTACACCTTC. Amino acids: CASSQVVGALYGYTF.

The chain couples TRBV27 to TRBJ2-1, with TRBD1 matching over 8 bases. The CDR3 totals 14 residues. V shed 7 bases, J shed 5 bases, and the junction held 7 bases outside the gene matches. The germline CDR1 and CDR2 sequences are MNHEY and SMNVEV (reference sequence). The CDR3 region is CASKVWDRNNEQFF. CDR3 sequence (DNA): TGTGCCAGCAAGGTTTGGGACAGGAACAATGAGCAGTTCTTC.

As DNA, the CDR3 is TGTGCCAGTAGCCTAATCGTACAGGAAGTCGGCTACACCTTC. It translates to CASSLIVQEVGYTF. The gene calls are TRBV19 and TRBJ1-2, with a possible D match to TRBD1 (5 bases). Germline loops: CDR1 LNHDA, CDR2 SQIVND (reference sequence). The V end was cut by 6 bases, the J end by 8 bases, with 19 bases between. The length of the CDR3 is 14 residues.

The count of this clone is one. This chain links TRBV30 with TRBJ2-2, with D perhaps TRBD1 or TRBD2 (5 bases each). Deletions cut 8 bases from V and 0 bases from J, with 10 bases between. CDR3 length: 13 residues. The germline CDR1 and CDR2 sequences are GTSNPN and SVGIG (reference sequence). The CDR3 loop is CARGRTNTGELFF. Here the CDR3 DNA reads TGTGCCCGGGGACGTACGAACACCGGGGAGCTGTTTTTT.